The clone carrying this T cell receptor beta chain was counted ten times or more. Its antigen is currently unknown. The data were taken from a study of metastatic and nonmetastatic thyroid tumors. Turning to the study itself: For malignant and benign thyroid patients, tumor or nodule tissue and blood were the sources whose repertoires were compared. Study-level results: Malignant tumors reportedly showed significantly higher TCR beta diversity than benign nodules in both blood and tumor.

No treatment of any kind had been given to any patient before thyroid surgery. This CDR3 region has 12 residues. V lost 4 bases to trimming and J lost 7 bases; unmatched junction nucleotides: 2. CDR1 and CDR2 (germline): KGHDR, SFDVKD. As processed by the authors: A classifier of distant metastasis in papillary thyroid cancer was built from CDR3 differences (across clinicopathological groups). Via MiXCR, TCRdb re-called the PCR reads. The V and J calls come from TCRdb's annotation, not from the publication. The table records 65,000 or so clones, 4% to 4.5% of them present only once. The chain has TRBV24-1 and TRBJ1-1; 7 positions match TRBD1. This TCR was sampled from a female donor with papillary thyroid cancer or a benign thyroid nodule (not recorded which). Some clones in this sample may be carry-over from other donors' samples. The sample comprised blood. The CDR3 sequence is CATSDRTGEAFF. As DNA, the CDR3 is TGTGCCACCAGTGACAGGACAGGTGAAGCTTTCTTT.